This TCR beta chain was identified during a study of blood T cell repertoires in COVID-19. Study in general: Both acute and convalescent COVID-19 samples were obtained from the United States, Italy and Spain. Sample material is recorded as cDNA or gDNA derived from T cells, B-cell-depleted T cells, or PBMCs.

Authors' methods: Reference gene primer amplification gave nucleated cell count estimates. The data were produced by immunoSEQ multiplex PCR, yet TCRdb's version contains in-frame clones alone and is incomplete. The V and J calls and clone size are taken from that table; D and trimming were inferred from the DNA. The sample shows 60,000 to 85,000 clones, roughly 80% of them seen only once. From germline, CDR1 is ENHRY and CDR2 SYGVKD. With 10 bases removed from V and 5 bases from J, the gap between germline ends came to 17 bases. The CDR3 is made up of 13 amino acids. The V and J genes are TRBV10-3 and TRBJ2-5, with a tentative D call TRBD2 (7 bases). The receptor was derived from an elderly man with acute or convalescent COVID-19. Sequences were obtained from peripheral blood. The CDR3 here is CANARGAGETQYF. The DNA of the CDR3 is TGTGCCAACGCACGGGGGGCGGGGGAGACCCAGTACTTC.